This T cell receptor (beta chain) comes out of a study of cytomegalovirus exposure and HLA in healthy donors. Study-wide results and caveats: The productive fraction for most TCR beta V segments was about 87% or about 30% in an earlier analysis. Per published accounts, TCR beta sequences correctly predicted the HLA-A and HLA-B alleles of most subjects.

Comment on this clone: Its antigen remains unknown.

Germline loops: CDR1 SEHNR, CDR2 FQNEAQ (reference sequence). Trimming took off 2 bases at V and 2 bases at J, with 4 bases between the two ends. The CDR3 length is 12 residues. This PCR relied on a set of 60 Vbeta primers and 13 Jbeta primers. Sequenced by immunoSEQ multiplex PCR; TCRdb stores in-frame clones only, minus some. The sample holds 250,000 to 350,000 clones, 80% seen once. The sequencing sample was made of PBMCs. This receptor was obtained from a girl aged 2 to 10 in good health and CMV-seronegative. The chain recombines TRBV7-9 with TRBJ2-7; D call uncertain. This chain's CDR3 is CASSLSPYEQYF. CDR3 coding DNA: TGTGCCAGCAGCTTAAGCCCCTACGAGCAGTACTTC.